This TCR beta chain is from a study of blood T cell repertoires in COVID-19. For the study at large: COVID-19 samples from acute and convalescent phases originated in the United States, Italy and Spain. Nucleic acid was either cDNA or gDNA, and it came from T cells, B-cell-depleted T cells, or PBMCs.

Authors' methods: The assay estimated nucleated cells by amplifying reference gene primers. Data came from immunoSEQ multiplex PCR; TCRdb stores just in-frame clones and leaves some out. V and J calls plus clone size are reproduced from that table; the DNA served to infer D and trimming. Of approximately 200,000 clones listed, approximately 83% are singletons. The clonotype was recovered from a woman in her forties or fifties with acute or convalescent COVID-19. Sequenced input: peripheral blood.

CDR3 nucleotides: TGCGCCAGCAGCCTCCGGGTAGGGAGGGATGAAAAACTGTTTTTT. Amino acids: CASSLRVGRDEKLFF. The chain is built from TRBV5-1 and TRBJ1-4; D is uncertain. The CDR3 is 15 residues long. Germline V gene sequence: CDR1 SGHRS, CDR2 YFSETQ. Trimming left V 4 bases short and J 6 bases short, with 16 bases between.